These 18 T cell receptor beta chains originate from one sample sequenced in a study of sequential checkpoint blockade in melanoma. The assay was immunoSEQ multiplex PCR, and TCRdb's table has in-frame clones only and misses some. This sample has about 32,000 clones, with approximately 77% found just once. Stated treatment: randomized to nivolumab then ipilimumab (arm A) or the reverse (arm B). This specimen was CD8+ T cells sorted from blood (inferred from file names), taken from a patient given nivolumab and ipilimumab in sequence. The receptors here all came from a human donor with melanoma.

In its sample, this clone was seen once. CDR3 nucleotides: TGTGCCAGCAGTTTAAGCCGGGCTGGAAACACCATATATTTT. It specifies CASSLSRAGNTIYF. The chain joins TRBV27 to TRBJ1-3, with D hard to call. Germline loops: CDR1 MNHEY, CDR2 SMNVEV (reference sequence). The CDR3 runs to 14 residues. V was pared by 2 bases and J by 2 bases, with 7 bases between.

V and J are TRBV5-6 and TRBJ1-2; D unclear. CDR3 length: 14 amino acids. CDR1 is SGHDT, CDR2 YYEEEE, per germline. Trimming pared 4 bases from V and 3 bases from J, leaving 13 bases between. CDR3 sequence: CASSDDPGDYGYTF. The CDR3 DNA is TGTGCCAGCAGCGATGACCCGGGAGACTATGGCTACACCTTC.

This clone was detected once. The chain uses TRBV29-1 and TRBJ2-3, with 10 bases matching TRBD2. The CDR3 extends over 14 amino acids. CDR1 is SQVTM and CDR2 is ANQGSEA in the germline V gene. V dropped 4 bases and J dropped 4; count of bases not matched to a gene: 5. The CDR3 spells CSVASGSRADTQYF. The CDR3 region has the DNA TGCAGCGTTGCTAGCGGGAGTAGGGCAGATACGCAGTATTTT.

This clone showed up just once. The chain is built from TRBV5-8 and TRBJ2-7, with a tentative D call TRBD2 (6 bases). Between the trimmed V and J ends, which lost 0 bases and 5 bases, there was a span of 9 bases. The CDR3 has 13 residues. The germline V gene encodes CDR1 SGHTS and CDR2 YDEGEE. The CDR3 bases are TGTGCCAGCAGCTTGGGACTAGTAAACGAGCAGTACTTC. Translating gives CASSLGLVNEQYF.

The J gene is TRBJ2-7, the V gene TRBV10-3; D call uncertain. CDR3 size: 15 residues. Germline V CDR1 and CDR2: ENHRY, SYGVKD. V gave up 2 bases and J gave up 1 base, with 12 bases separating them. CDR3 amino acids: CAISETAGLSYEQYF. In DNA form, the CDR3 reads TGTGCCATCAGTGAGACGGCAGGTCTATCCTACGAGCAGTACTTC.

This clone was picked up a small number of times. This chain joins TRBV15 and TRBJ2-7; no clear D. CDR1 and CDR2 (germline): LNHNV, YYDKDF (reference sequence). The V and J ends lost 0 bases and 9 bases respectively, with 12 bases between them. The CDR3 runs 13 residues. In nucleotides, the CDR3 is TGTGCCACCAGCAGAGATGATCTGGGCCCGCAGTACTTC. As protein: CATSRDDLGPQYF.

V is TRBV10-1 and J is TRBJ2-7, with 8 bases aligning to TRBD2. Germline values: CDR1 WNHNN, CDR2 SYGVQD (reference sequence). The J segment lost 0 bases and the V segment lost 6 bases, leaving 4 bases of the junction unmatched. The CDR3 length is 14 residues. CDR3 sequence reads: CASSRSGSSYEQYF. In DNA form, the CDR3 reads TGCGCCAGCAGCAGAAGCGGGAGCTCCTACGAGCAGTACTTC.

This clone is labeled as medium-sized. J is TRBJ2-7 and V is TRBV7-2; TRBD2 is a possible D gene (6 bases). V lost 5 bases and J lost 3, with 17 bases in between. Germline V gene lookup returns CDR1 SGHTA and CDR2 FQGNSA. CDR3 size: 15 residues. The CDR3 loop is CASSLEQGTVYEQYF. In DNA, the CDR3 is TGTGCCAGCAGCCTTGAGCAAGGGACTGTCTACGAGCAGTACTTC.

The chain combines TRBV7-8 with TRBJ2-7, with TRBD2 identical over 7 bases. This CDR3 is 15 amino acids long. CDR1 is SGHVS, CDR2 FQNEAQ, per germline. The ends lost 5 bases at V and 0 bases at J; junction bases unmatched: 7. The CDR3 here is CASSLFGGSSYEQYF. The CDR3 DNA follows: TGTGCCAGCAGCCTCTTCGGCGGGAGCTCCTACGAGCAGTACTTC.

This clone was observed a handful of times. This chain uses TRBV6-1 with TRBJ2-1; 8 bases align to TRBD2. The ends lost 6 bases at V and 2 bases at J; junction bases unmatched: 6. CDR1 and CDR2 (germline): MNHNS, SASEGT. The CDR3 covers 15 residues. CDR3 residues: CASRIIAGPYNEQFF. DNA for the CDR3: TGTGCCAGCAGGATCATAGCGGGACCCTACAATGAGCAGTTCTTC.

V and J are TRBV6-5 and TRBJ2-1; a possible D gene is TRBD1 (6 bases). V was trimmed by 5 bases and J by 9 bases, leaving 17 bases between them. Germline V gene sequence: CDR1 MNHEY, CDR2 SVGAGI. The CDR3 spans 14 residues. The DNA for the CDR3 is TGTGCCAGCAGTAAAACGGGACAAGTCGGTGAGCAGTTCTTC. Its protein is CASSKTGQVGEQFF.

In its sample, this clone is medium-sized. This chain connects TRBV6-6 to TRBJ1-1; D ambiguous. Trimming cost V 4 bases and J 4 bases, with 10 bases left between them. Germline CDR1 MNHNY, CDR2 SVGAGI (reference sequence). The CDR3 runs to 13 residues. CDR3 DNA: TGTGCCAGCAGTTCCCCACCGGGCACTGAAGCTTTCTTT. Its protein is CASSSPPGTEAFF.

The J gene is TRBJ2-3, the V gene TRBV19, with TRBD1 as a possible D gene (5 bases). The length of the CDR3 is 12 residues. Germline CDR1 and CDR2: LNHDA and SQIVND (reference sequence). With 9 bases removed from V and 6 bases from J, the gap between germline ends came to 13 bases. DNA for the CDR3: TGTGCCAGCAAAGGGGCCACGGATACGCAGTATTTT. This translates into CASKGATDTQYF.

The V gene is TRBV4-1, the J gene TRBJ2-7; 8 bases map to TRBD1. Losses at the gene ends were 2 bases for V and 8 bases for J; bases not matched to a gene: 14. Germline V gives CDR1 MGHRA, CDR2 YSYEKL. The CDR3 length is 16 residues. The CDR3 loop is CASSQIIQGEYPQQYF. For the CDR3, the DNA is TGCGCCAGCAGCCAAATTATACAGGGGGAATACCCTCAGCAGTACTTC.

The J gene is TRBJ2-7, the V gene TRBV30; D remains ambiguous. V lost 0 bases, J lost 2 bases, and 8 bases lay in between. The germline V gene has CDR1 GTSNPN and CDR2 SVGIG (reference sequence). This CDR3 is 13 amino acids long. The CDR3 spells CAWSVDTAYEQYF. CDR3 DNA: TGTGCCTGGAGTGTAGACACAGCCTACGAGCAGTACTTC.

The DNA of the CDR3 is TGTGCCAGCAGTAAAAGGGTGACAGGGGACGAGCAGTACTTC. Protein sequence: CASSKRVTGDEQYF. The genes are TRBV27 and TRBJ2-7; 8 nucleotides match TRBD1. The germline V gene encodes CDR1 MNHEY and CDR2 SMNVEV (reference sequence). This CDR3 spans 14 amino acids. The V gene end was trimmed by 5 bases and the J gene end by 5 bases; junction bases not matched to a gene: 8.

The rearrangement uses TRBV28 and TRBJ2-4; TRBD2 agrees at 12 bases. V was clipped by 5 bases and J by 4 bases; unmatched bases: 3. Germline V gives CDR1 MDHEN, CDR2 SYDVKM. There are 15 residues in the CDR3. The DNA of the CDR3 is TGTGCCAGCAGTCTCGGACTAGCGGGAAAAAACATTCAGTACTTC. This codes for CASSLGLAGKNIQYF.

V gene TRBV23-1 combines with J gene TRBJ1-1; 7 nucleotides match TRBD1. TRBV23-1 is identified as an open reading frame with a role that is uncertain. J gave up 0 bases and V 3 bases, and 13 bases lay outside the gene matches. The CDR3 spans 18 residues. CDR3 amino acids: CASSHWRTGLIMNTEAFF. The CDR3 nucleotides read TGCGCCAGCAGTCATTGGAGGACAGGACTCATCATGAACACTGAAGCTTTCTTT.